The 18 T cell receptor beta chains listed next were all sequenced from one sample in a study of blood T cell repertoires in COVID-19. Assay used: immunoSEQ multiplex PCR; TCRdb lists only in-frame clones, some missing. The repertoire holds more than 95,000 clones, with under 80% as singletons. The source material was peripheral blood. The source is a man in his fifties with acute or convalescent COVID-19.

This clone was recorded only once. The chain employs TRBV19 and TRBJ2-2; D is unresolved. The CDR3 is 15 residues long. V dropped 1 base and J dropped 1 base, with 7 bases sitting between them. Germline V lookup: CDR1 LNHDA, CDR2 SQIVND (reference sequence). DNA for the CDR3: TGTGCCAGTAGTATAGGCACGGGGAACACCGGGGAGCTGTTTTTT. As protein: CASSIGTGNTGELFF.

The CDR3 coding sequence is TGTGCCAGTAGTATTAGAGCGGGGAGTGACACCGGGGAGCTGTTTTTT. Encoded protein: CASSIRAGSDTGELFF. This chain joins TRBV19 and TRBJ2-2; 7 nucleotides match TRBD2. Germline trimming cut 3 bases from V and 3 bases from J; bases unmatched to any gene: 7. Germline V gene sequence: CDR1 LNHDA, CDR2 SQIVND (reference sequence). This CDR3 has 16 amino acids. Based on the CDR3 plus reference TRBV19 and TRBJ2-2, the full variable domain is DGGITQSPKYLFRKEGQNVTLSCEQNLNHDAMYWYRQDPGQGLRLIYYSQIVNDFQKGDIAEGYSVSREKKESFPLTVTSAQKNPTAFYLCASSIRAGSDTGELFFGEGSRLTVL.

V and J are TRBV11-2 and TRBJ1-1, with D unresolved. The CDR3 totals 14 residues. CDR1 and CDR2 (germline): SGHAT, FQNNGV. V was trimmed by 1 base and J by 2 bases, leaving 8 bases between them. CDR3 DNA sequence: TGTGCCAGCAGCTTAGGCGGCCCAAACACTGAAGCTTTCTTT. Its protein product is CASSLGGPNTEAFF.

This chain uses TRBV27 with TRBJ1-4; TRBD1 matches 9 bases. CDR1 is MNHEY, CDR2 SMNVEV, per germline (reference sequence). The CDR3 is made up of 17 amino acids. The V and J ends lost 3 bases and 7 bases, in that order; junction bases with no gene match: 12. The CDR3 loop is CASSFLGDRVGGEKLFF. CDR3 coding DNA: TGTGCCAGCAGTTTCTTGGGGGACAGGGTTGGTGGTGAAAAACTGTTTTTT. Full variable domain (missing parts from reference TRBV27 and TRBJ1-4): EAQVTQNPRYLITVTGKKLTVTCSQNMNHEYMSWYRQDPGLGLRQIYYSMNVEVTDKGDVPEGYKVSRKEKRNFPLILESPSPNQTSLYFCASSFLGDRVGGEKLFFGSGTQLSVL.

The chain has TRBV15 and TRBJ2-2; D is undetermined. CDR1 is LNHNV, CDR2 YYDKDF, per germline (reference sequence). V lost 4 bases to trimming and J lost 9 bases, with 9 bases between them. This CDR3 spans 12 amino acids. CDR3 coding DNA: TGTGCCACCAGCACTCTGAGCAGGGAGCTGTTTTTT. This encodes CATSTLSRELFF. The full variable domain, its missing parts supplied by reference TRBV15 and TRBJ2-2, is DAMVIQNPRYQVTQFGKPVTLSCSQTLNHNVMYWYQQKSSQAPKLLFHYYDKDFNNEADTPDNFQSRRPNTSFCFLDIRSPGLGDTAMYLCATSTLSRELFFGEGSRLTVL.

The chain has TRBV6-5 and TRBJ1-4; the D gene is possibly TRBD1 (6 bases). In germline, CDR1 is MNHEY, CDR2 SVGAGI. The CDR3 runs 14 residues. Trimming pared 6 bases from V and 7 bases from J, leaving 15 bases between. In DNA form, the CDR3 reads TGTGCCAGCAGGGCGAGCGGGGGCGGTGAAAAACTGTTTTTT. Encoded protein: CASRASGGGEKLFF.

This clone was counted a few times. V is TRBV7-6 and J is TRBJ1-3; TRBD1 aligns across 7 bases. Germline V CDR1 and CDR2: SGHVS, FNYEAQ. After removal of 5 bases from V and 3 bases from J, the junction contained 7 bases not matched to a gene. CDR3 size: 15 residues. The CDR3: CASSRQTGVGNTIYF. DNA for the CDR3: TGTGCCAGCAGCCGACAAACAGGGGTTGGAAACACCATATATTTT.

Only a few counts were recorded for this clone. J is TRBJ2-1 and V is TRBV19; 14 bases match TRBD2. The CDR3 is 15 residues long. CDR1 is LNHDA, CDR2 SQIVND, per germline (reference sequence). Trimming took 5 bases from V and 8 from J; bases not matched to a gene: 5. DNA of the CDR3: TGTGCCAGTAGTTTAGGACTAGCGGGGGGTTATGAGCAGTTCTTC. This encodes CASSLGLAGGYEQFF. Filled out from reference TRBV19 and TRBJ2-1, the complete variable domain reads DGGITQSPKYLFRKEGQNVTLSCEQNLNHDAMYWYRQDPGQGLRLIYYSQIVNDFQKGDIAEGYSVSREKKESFPLTVTSAQKNPTAFYLCASSLGLAGGYEQFFGPGTRLTVL.

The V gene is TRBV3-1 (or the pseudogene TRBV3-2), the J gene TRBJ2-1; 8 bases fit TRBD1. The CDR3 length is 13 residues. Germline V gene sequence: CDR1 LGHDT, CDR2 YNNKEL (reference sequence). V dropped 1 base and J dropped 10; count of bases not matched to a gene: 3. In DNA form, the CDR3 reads TGTGCCAGCAGCCAAGGGGGACAGGTAGAGCAGTTCTTC. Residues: CASSQGGQVEQFF.

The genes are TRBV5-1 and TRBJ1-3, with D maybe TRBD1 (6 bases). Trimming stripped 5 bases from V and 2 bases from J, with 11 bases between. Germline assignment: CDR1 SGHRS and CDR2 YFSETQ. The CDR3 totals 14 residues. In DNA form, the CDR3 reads TGCGCCAGCAGTTTCGGGACACCTGGAAACACCATATATTTT. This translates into CASSFGTPGNTIYF.

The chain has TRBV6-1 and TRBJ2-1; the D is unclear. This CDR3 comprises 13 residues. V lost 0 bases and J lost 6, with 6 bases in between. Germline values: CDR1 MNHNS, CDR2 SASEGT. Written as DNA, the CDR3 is TGTGCCAGCAGTGAAGCGTGGAGCAATGAGCAGTTCTTC. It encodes CASSEAWSNEQFF.

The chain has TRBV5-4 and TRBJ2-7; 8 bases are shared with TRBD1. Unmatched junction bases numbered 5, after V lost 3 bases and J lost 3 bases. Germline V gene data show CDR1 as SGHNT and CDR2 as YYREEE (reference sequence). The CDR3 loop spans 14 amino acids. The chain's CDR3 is CASSWGQANYEQYF. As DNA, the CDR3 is TGTGCCAGCAGCTGGGGACAGGCCAACTACGAGCAGTACTTC.

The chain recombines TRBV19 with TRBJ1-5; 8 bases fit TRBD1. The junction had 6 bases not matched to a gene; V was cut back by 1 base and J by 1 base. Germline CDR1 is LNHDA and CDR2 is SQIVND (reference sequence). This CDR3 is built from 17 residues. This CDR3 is CASSIGGQGFSNQPQHF. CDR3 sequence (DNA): TGTGCCAGTAGTATAGGAGGACAGGGATTCAGCAATCAGCCCCAGCATTTT.

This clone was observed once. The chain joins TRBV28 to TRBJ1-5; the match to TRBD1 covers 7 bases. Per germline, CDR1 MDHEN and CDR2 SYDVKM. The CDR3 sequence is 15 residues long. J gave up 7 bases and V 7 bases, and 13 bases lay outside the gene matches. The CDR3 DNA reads TGTGCCAGCACCATACCGACAGGGATCGCGCAGCCCCAGCATTTT. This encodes CASTIPTGIAQPQHF. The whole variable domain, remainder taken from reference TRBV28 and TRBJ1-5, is DVKVTQSSRYLVKRTGEKVFLECVQDMDHENMFWYRQDPGLGLRLIYFSYDVKMKEKGDIPEGYSVSREKKERFSLILESASTNQTSMYLCASTIPTGIAQPQHFGDGTRLSIL.

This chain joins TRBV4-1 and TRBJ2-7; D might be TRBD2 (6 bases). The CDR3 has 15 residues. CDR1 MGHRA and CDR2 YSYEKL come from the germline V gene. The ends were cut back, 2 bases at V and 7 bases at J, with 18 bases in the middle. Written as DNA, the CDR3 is TGCGCCAGCAGCCAAAAAACGGGGGACCTACGAGAGCAGTACTTC. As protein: CASSQKTGDLREQYF.

The CDR3 loop reads CASLLAGGYNEQFF. CDR3 sequence (DNA): TGTGCCAGTTTGCTAGCGGGAGGGTACAATGAGCAGTTCTTC. The chain links TRBV2 to TRBJ2-1, with 12 bases lining up with TRBD2. CDR1 is SNHLY, CDR2 FYNNEI, per germline. V dropped 9 bases and J dropped 4; count of bases not matched to a gene: 4. The CDR3 extends over 14 amino acids.

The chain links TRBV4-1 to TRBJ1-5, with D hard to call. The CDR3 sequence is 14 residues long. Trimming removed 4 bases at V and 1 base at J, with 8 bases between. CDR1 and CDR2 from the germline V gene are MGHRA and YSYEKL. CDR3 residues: CASSPPLSNQPQHF. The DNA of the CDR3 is TGCGCCAGCAGCCCTCCACTAAGCAATCAGCCCCAGCATTTT.

The CDR3 spells CSVTQGRGGYTF. The CDR3 DNA reads TGCAGCGTTACACAGGGAAGAGGTGGCTACACCTTC. V and J are TRBV29-1 and TRBJ1-2; D is perhaps TRBD1 (6 bases). Looked up from germline, CDR1 is SQVTM and CDR2 is ANQGSEA. CDR3 length equals 12 residues. The V gene lost 5 bases and the J gene lost 7 bases, with 14 bases spanning the gap.